This TCR beta chain was sequenced in a study of blood T cell repertoires in COVID-19. Turning to the study itself: Italy, Spain and the United States were the sources of the convalescent and acute COVID-19 samples. PBMCs, B-cell-depleted T cells, or T cells provided the cDNA or gDNA that made up the material.

Authors' processing steps: Amplification of reference gene primers was used by the study to estimate nucleated cell counts. Sequencing was performed with immunoSEQ multiplex PCR; in TCRdb, only in-frame clones are kept and a portion is missing. Clone size and the V and J calls come from that table; the DNA yielded D and trimming. The sample records 30,000 to 40,000 clones, more than 85% being singletons. The CDR3 covers 15 residues. J lost 0 bases, V lost 4 bases, and 5 bases had no gene match. Looked up from germline, CDR1 is SGHRS and CDR2 is YFSETQ. This clonotype was sampled from a woman over 75 with acute or convalescent COVID-19. The chain carries TRBV5-1 and TRBJ2-7; TRBD1 agrees at 9 bases. Sequencing was done on a sample of peripheral blood. The CDR3 DNA sequence: TGCGCCAGCAGCCCGGGGGACAGGGACTCCTACGAGCAGTACTTC. Translating it yields CASSPGDRDSYEQYF.